This T cell receptor (beta chain) was documented in a study of metastatic and nonmetastatic thyroid tumors. Study-wide background: Thyroid patients, malignant and benign, had repertoires compared across blood and tumor or nodule tissue.

All patients were treatment-naive before thyroid surgery. Notes on the study in general: Reportedly, malignant thyroid tumors had significantly higher TCR beta diversity than benign nodules, in blood and tumor.

In the study's own analysis: Between-group CDR3 differences, defined by clinicopathological status, yielded a distant-metastasis classifier for papillary thyroid cancer. TCRdb re-called the PCR reads via MiXCR. The V and J calls come from TCRdb's annotation, not from the publication. The profile shows around 53,000 clones, approximately 22% of them singletons. This clone occurred a few times. No antigen is known for it. A much larger clone differs from this one at a single base, so this may be a read error. Other nucleotide sequences from this sample produce the same CDR3. Per germline, CDR1 MGHDK and CDR2 SYGVNS. The CDR3 extends over 13 amino acids.

This clonotype was obtained from a female donor with papillary thyroid cancer or a benign thyroid nodule (not recorded which). Some clones in this sample may be carry-over from other donors' samples. V and J are TRBV25-1 and TRBJ2-2; weak D call: TRBD1 (5 bases). Sequencing used blood. The DNA of the CDR3 is TGTGCAAGCACGACAGAGTACACCGGGGAGCTGTTTTTT. Translated: CASTTEYTGELFF.